This TCR beta chain was sequenced for a study of blood T cell repertoires in COVID-19. Study-wide context: Acute and convalescent COVID-19 samples came from the United States, Italy and Spain. The analysed material was cDNA or gDNA that came from T cells, B-cell-depleted T cells, or PBMCs.

Authors' methods: Reference gene primer amplification gave estimated nucleated cell counts. Profiling relied on immunoSEQ multiplex PCR, and the TCRdb table lists in-frame clones only, not all of them. The V and J calls and the clone size are those of that table, but D and trimming were determined from the DNA. The table shows 50,000 to 70,000 clones, with roughly 80% occurring only once. The length of the CDR3 is 15 residues. The germline V gene has CDR1 SGHNT and CDR2 YENEEA. The V gene lost 5 bases and the J gene lost 1 base, with 13 bases spanning the gap. This chain uses TRBV11-3 with TRBJ2-3; D is perhaps TRBD1 (6 bases). This receptor was taken from a man in his 60s with acute or convalescent COVID-19. Material for sequencing was peripheral blood. For the CDR3, the DNA is TGTGCCAGCAGCACGCCGGGACATCGCACAGATACGCAGTATTTT. Residues: CASSTPGHRTDTQYF. Variable domain in full (rest from reference TRBV11-3 and TRBJ2-3): EAGVVQSPRYKIIEKKQPVAFWCNPISGHNTLYWYLQNLGQGPELLIRYENEEAVDDSQLPKDRFSAERLKGVDSTLKIQPAELGDSAVYLCASSTPGHRTDTQYFGPGTRLTVL.